The 9 T cell receptor beta chains reported below all come from one sample, sequenced in a study of blood T cell repertoires in COVID-19. Assay: immunoSEQ multiplex PCR; the TCRdb copy retains only in-frame clones and omits some. Of fewer than 200,000 clones detected, roughly 80% appear once; the ten largest clones hold 4% to 4.5%. The sample consisted of PBMCs or T cells enriched from blood (not recorded which). Every receptor here comes from a woman aged 50 to 60 who had recovered from COVID-19.

The chain couples TRBV3-1 (or the pseudogene TRBV3-2) to TRBJ1-5; 7 bases align to TRBD1. The CDR3 is 15 amino acids. The junction had 6 bases not matched to a gene; V was cut back by 1 base and J by 6 bases. The germline gives CDR1 LGHDT, CDR2 YNNKEL (reference sequence). CDR3 nucleotides: TGTGCCAGCAGCCAAGTCGCAGGGGGTCGTCAGCCCCAGCATTTT. It translates to CASSQVAGGRQPQHF.

V usage is TRBV28 and J usage is TRBJ1-2; 9 positions match TRBD1. V was pared by 10 bases and J by 4 bases, with 4 bases of the junction left unmatched. Germline lookup yields CDR1 MDHEN and CDR2 SYDVKM. CDR3 length: 12 residues. CDR3 nucleotides: TGTGCCACTCAGACAGGGGGCTATGGCTACACCTTC. Translation gives CATQTGGYGYTF.

This chain connects TRBV28 to TRBJ2-7; D gene ambiguous. The V gene's germline CDR1 is MDHEN and CDR2 SYDVKM. This CDR3 contains 13 residues. Between the trimmed V and J ends, which lost 3 bases and 2 bases, there was a span of 8 bases. Here the CDR3 reads CASSLDSPYEQYV. DNA for the CDR3: TGTGCCAGCAGTTTGGATAGCCCCTACGAGCAGTACGTC.

The chain links TRBV20-1 to TRBJ1-5, with D possibly matching TRBD1 (6 bases). The CDR3 contains 13 residues. The ends were cut back, 3 bases at V and 6 bases at J, with 12 bases in the middle. CDR1 is DFQATT, CDR2 SNEGSKA, per germline (reference sequence). The CDR3 DNA reads as TGCAGTGCTAGTTACAGGGTAGGTCAGCCCCAGCATTTT. Residues: CSASYRVGQPQHF.

The gene calls are TRBV29-1 and TRBJ1-2; no reliable D call. The germline V gene encodes CDR1 SQVTM and CDR2 ANQGSEA. The CDR3 is 13 amino acids. V was cut by 4 bases and J by 6 bases, with 15 bases left in between. This CDR3 reads CSVGVFQAHGYTF. CDR3 nucleotide sequence: TGCAGCGTTGGAGTGTTCCAAGCTCATGGCTACACCTTC.

The chain recombines TRBV28 with TRBJ1-6, with D unresolved. The CDR3 runs 21 residues. V lost 4 bases to trimming and J lost 7 bases, with 32 bases between them. Looked up from germline, CDR1 is MDHEN and CDR2 is SYDVKM. CDR3 nucleotides: TGTGCCAGCAGTTCCTTGGGTGGAACGGTCGCGACTCACGGAATGAATTCACCCCTCCACTTT. This sequence encodes CASSSLGGTVATHGMNSPLHF. The full variable domain, rest sourced from reference TRBV28 and TRBJ1-6, is DVKVTQSSRYLVKRTGEKVFLECVQDMDHENMFWYRQDPGLGLRLIYFSYDVKMKEKGDIPEGYSVSREKKERFSLILESASTNQTSMYLCASSSLGGTVATHGMNSPLHFGNGTRLTVT.

This clone was counted once. CDR3 sequence: CASHTGTSGIPHEQFF. The DNA for the CDR3 is TGTGCCAGCCACACCGGGACTAGCGGGATCCCCCATGAGCAGTTCTTC. The chain has TRBV19 and TRBJ2-1; 13 bases agree with TRBD2. V was clipped by 9 bases and J by 8 bases; unmatched bases: 13. The CDR3 loop spans 16 amino acids. Germline lookup yields CDR1 LNHDA and CDR2 SQIVND (reference sequence).

The chain joins TRBV3-1 (or the pseudogene TRBV3-2) to TRBJ2-3; the match to TRBD2 covers 9 bases. V was clipped by 3 bases and J by 2 bases; unmatched bases: 3. Per germline, CDR1 LGHDT and CDR2 YNNKEL (reference sequence). The CDR3 runs 15 residues. CDR3 sequence reads: CASSQTSGYTDTQYF. CDR3 bases: TGTGCCAGCAGCCAGACTAGCGGATACACAGATACGCAGTATTTT.

The V gene is TRBV19, the J gene TRBJ2-2; TRBD1 matches at 9 bases. The length of the CDR3 is 14 residues. The V gene's germline CDR1 is LNHDA and CDR2 SQIVND (reference sequence). With V trimmed by 9 bases and J by 4 bases, 6 bases remained unmatched. The DNA of the CDR3 is TGTGCCAGCAAGGGGACAGGGAGCACCGGGGAGCTGTTTTTT. Its translation is CASKGTGSTGELFF. The full variable domain, with the rest looked up from reference TRBV19 and TRBJ2-2, is DGGITQSPKYLFRKEGQNVTLSCEQNLNHDAMYWYRQDPGQGLRLIYYSQIVNDFQKGDIAEGYSVSREKKESFPLTVTSAQKNPTAFYLCASKGTGSTGELFFGEGSRLTVL.